The 27 T cell receptor beta chains below all came from one sample that was sequenced in a study of post-analysis software for immune sequencing data. The study, taken as a whole, reports: The five TRBV segments detected at higher frequency in patients than in controls included TRBV5-6, TRBV5-1 and TRBV20-1.

cDNA libraries of TCR beta carried unique molecular identifiers. Using its own MiXCR run on the PCR reads, TCRdb lists one record per CDR3 protein. This sample has fewer than 850,000 distinct CDR3 sequences, with around 45% found just once. These receptors' antigens are unknown. Specimen: blood. Source of these receptors: a girl between 10 and 17 years old with multiple sclerosis.

The rearrangement joins TRBV20-1 to TRBJ1-5, with D hard to call. Germline assignment: CDR1 DFQATT and CDR2 SNEGSKA (reference sequence). Deletions cut 2 bases from V and 3 bases from J, with 14 bases between. The CDR3 contains 15 residues. The CDR3 coding sequence is TGCAGTGCTAGAAGAATAGGATTCTTCAATCAGCCCCAGCATTTT. Translated, it gives CSARRIGFFNQPQHF.

A note on this clonotype: One end of the junction is discordant with germline, which a read error may explain. The chain joins TRBV5-1 to TRBJ2-5; possibly TRBD1 or TRBD2 for D (5 bases each). Germline V gives CDR1 SGHRS, CDR2 YFSETQ. CDR3 size: 13 residues. This CDR3 is CASSPGTQGTQYF. The CDR3 region has the DNA TGCGCCAGCAGCCCTGGGACCCAAGGGACCCAGTACTTC. The full variable domain, in which reference TRBV5-1 and TRBJ2-5 provide the parts outside the CDR3, is KAGVTQTPRYLIKTRGQQVTLSCSPISGHRSVSWYQQTPGQGLQFLFEYFSETQRNKGNFPGRFSGRQFSNSRSEMNVSTLELGDSALYLCASSPGTQGTQYFGPGTRLLVL.

The rearrangement joins TRBV5-1 to TRBJ2-3, with 14 positions matching TRBD2. Germline CDR1 SGHRS, CDR2 YFSETQ. The V and J ends lost 2 bases and 3 bases, in that order; junction bases with no gene match: 8. The CDR3 has 18 amino acids. The CDR3 loop is CASSLRTSGRRVTDTQYF. Written as DNA, the CDR3 is TGCGCCAGCAGCTTACGGACTAGCGGGAGGAGGGTTACAGATACGCAGTATTTT.

This clonotype was seen a handful of times. This chain links TRBV5-1 with TRBJ2-1; 10 bases match TRBD2. V lost 4 bases to trimming and J lost 3 bases; unmatched junction nucleotides: 7. This CDR3 region has 16 residues. From germline, CDR1 is SGHRS and CDR2 YFSETQ. CDR3 residues: CASSLDLAGVYNEQFF. Here the CDR3 DNA reads TGCGCCAGCAGCCTAGACCTAGCGGGAGTCTACAATGAGCAGTTCTTC.

The chain carries TRBV12-3 or TRBV12-4 and TRBJ2-4, with 8 bases fitting TRBD2. The closer fit of TRBJ2-7 to the DNA end suggests the J call may be wrong. This CDR3 is 14 amino acids long. CDR3 amino acids: CASSSSGGRDEQYF. The CDR3 DNA follows: TGTGCCAGCAGCTCGAGCGGGGGCAGGGACGAGCAGTACTTC.

The chain joins TRBV24-1 to TRBJ2-1, with 13 bases aligning to TRBD2. Germline CDR1 reads KGHDR; CDR2 reads SFDVKD. J gave up 2 bases and V 3 bases, and 0 bases lay outside the gene matches. This CDR3 is built from 16 residues. CDR3 bases: TGTGCCACCAGTGATACTAGCGGGAGGGCCTACAATGAGCAGTTCTTC. This encodes CATSDTSGRAYNEQFF.

This clonotype was counted once. The rearrangement joins TRBV7-9 to TRBJ2-5; D is undetermined. Germline loops: CDR1 SEHNR, CDR2 FQNEAQ (reference sequence). CDR3 size: 15 residues. V gave up 5 bases and J gave up 1 base, with 14 bases separating them. CDR3 coding DNA: TGTGCCAGCAGCCCTACGGCAGGCCCCCAAGAGACCCAGTACTTC. Translation gives CASSPTAGPQETQYF. Combining the CDR3 with reference TRBV7-9 and TRBJ2-5 gives the whole variable domain DTGVSQNPRHKITKRGQNVTFRCDPISEHNRLYWYRQTLGQGPEFLTYFQNEAQLEKSRLLSDRFSAERPKGSFSTLEIQRTEQGDSAMYLCASSPTAGPQETQYFGPGTRLLVL.

This chain links TRBV20-1 with TRBJ2-7; TRBD2 might be the D (6 bases). This CDR3 spans 13 amino acids. Germline loops: CDR1 DFQATT, CDR2 SNEGSKA (reference sequence). V shed 3 bases and J shed 5 bases, with 14 bases lying between them. CDR3 nucleotide sequence: TGCAGTGCTAGGCCTAGCGCAAGGGACGAGCAGTACTTC. This sequence encodes CSARPSARDEQYF.

V is TRBV10-3 and J is TRBJ2-1; the match to TRBD1 covers 8 bases. This CDR3 has 13 amino acids. Germline V gives CDR1 ENHRY, CDR2 SYGVKD. V was pared by 6 bases and J by 5 bases, with 3 bases of the junction left unmatched. The CDR3 sequence is CAISGQGNNEQFF. For the CDR3, the DNA is TGTGCCATCAGCGGACAGGGTAACAATGAGCAGTTCTTC.

This chain connects TRBV28 to TRBJ1-2, with 8 nucleotides matching TRBD1. Germline lookup yields CDR1 MDHEN and CDR2 SYDVKM. The length of the CDR3 is 16 residues. V lost 2 bases, J lost 0 bases, and 5 bases stayed unmatched. The CDR3 DNA reads TGTGCCAGCAGTTTACCCCGACAGGGGTCTAACTATGGCTACACCTTC. It specifies CASSLPRQGSNYGYTF.

This rearrangement joins TRBV20-1 to TRBJ2-1, with 11 bases lining up with TRBD1. V lost 3 bases and J lost 8; bases outside the gene matches: 6. CDR3 length: 14 amino acids. Germline V gives CDR1 DFQATT, CDR2 SNEGSKA (reference sequence). The CDR3 loop is CSASGTGGFYEQFF. The CDR3 region has the DNA TGCAGTGCTAGCGGGACAGGGGGTTTTTATGAGCAGTTCTTC.

This clonotype was seen a few times. This sequence may be a read error, since a much larger clone differs from it by one base. The V and J genes are TRBV11-2 and TRBJ2-3, with D uncertain. The CDR3 length is 13 residues. With 1 base removed from V and 2 bases from J, the gap between germline ends came to 4 bases. Germline CDR1 reads SGHAT; CDR2 reads FQNNGV. CDR3 in amino acids: CASSLGDTDTQYF. The CDR3 DNA sequence: TGTGCCAGCAGCTTAGGCGACACAGATACGCAGTATTTT.

This clonotype was found a few times. The chain has TRBV2 and TRBJ2-1; 7 bases map to TRBD2. The V gene end was trimmed by 8 bases and the J gene end by 7 bases; junction bases not matched to a gene: 8. The CDR3 totals 13 residues. Germline CDR1 reads SNHLY; CDR2 reads FYNNEI. CDR3 in DNA: TGTGCCAGCGGGACTACCTTTACGAATGAGCAGTTCTTC. This translates into CASGTTFTNEQFF.

The rearrangement joins TRBV20-1 to TRBJ2-7; weak D call: TRBD1 (6 bases). CDR1 and CDR2 from the germline V gene are DFQATT and SNEGSKA (reference sequence). The CDR3 runs 14 residues. V was cut by 0 bases and J by 2 bases, with 11 bases left in between. DNA for the CDR3: TGCAGTGCTAGAGACAGGGGCCTGACCTACGAGCAGTACTTC. Translation: CSARDRGLTYEQYF.

V gene TRBV30 combines with J gene TRBJ1-2; no firm D call. Germline V gene sequence: CDR1 GTSNPN, CDR2 SVGIG (reference sequence). This CDR3 has 14 amino acids. Trimming stripped 6 bases from V and 2 bases from J, with 16 bases between. This CDR3 reads CACPTREFNYGYTF. In nucleotides, the CDR3 is TGTGCCTGCCCTACAAGAGAATTCAACTATGGCTACACCTTC.

This chain joins TRBV20-1 and TRBJ1-6; D gene ambiguous. In germline, CDR1 is DFQATT, CDR2 SNEGSKA (reference sequence). The CDR3 sequence is 15 residues long. Trimming removed 4 bases at V and 0 bases at J, with 10 bases between. CDR3 in amino acids: CSATQLSSYNSPLHF. The CDR3 coding sequence is TGCAGTGCTACTCAGCTGAGCTCCTATAATTCACCCCTCCACTTT.

This clonotype was picked up one time. The CDR3 nucleotides are TGTGCCAGCAGCTTAAGGGACGCGAACACTGAAGCTTTCTTT. Encoded protein: CASSLRDANTEAFF. The V call is TRBV7-9, the J call TRBJ1-1, with a possible D match to TRBD1 (5 bases). The CDR3 length is 14 residues. Germline lookup yields CDR1 SEHNR and CDR2 FQNEAQ (reference sequence). Trimming left V 2 bases short and J 1 base short, with 8 bases between.

This rearrangement joins TRBV29-1 to TRBJ2-5; possibly TRBD2 for D (6 bases). The CDR3 spans 17 residues. The V gene's germline CDR1 is SQVTM and CDR2 ANQGSEA. Trimming took 5 bases from V and 11 from J, leaving 33 bases between them. CDR3 nucleotides: TGCAGCGTTCGTCGTGCCGTGGCGGGAAACTCCTACAATGAGCAGTACTTC. Protein product: CSVRRAVAGNSYNEQYF.

This clonotype was counted between two and nine times. This chain connects TRBV20-1 to TRBJ2-3; possibly TRBD2 for D (6 bases). Trimming shortened V by 3 bases and J by 4 bases, and 23 bases separated the two germline ends. CDR1 and CDR2 (germline): DFQATT, SNEGSKA (reference sequence). The CDR3 length is 17 residues. DNA for the CDR3: TGCAGTGCTAGGGTAGCAATGGGCGGGATCTCGTCAGATACGCAGTATTTT. Translation: CSARVAMGGISSDTQYF.

The chain has TRBV19 and TRBJ1-1, with D perhaps matching TRBD1 (6 bases). CDR1 is LNHDA and CDR2 is SQIVND in the germline V gene (reference sequence). V lost 3 bases and J lost 5, with 13 bases in between. This CDR3 contains 14 residues. The CDR3 sequence: CASSITGLGTEAFF. In nucleotides, the CDR3 is TGTGCCAGTAGTATTACAGGGTTGGGAACTGAAGCTTTCTTT.

This chain uses TRBV9 with TRBJ2-1; 7 bases map to TRBD2. CDR1 is SGDLS, CDR2 YYNGEE, per germline. The CDR3 spans 13 residues. The CDR3 DNA reads as TGTGCAAGCCGGCGGGAGATGGAGAATGAGCAGTTCTTC. Residues: CASRREMENEQFF.

This clonotype was seen a few times. This chain uses TRBV12-3 or TRBV12-4 with TRBJ2-4, with 11 bases matching TRBD1. The DNA end is a closer match to TRBJ2-7, so the J assignment may be wrong. This CDR3 has 14 amino acids. CDR3 sequence (DNA): TGTGCCAGCAGTCCGGGACAGGGGGTTGGCGAGCAGTACTTC. Translating gives CASSPGQGVGEQYF.

This chain uses TRBV6-5 with TRBJ2-1; no definite D call. With the DNA end fitting TRBJ2-7 better, the J assignment may be wrong. From germline, CDR1 is MNHEY and CDR2 SVGAGI. The CDR3 loop spans 14 amino acids. CDR3 nucleotide sequence: TGTGCCAGCAGTTACCCGTGGGAAACCTACGAGCAGTACTTC. It is translated as CASSYPWETYEQYF.

The CDR3 DNA follows: TGTGCCACCAAGATGCGGGGGTACGAAGAGACCCAGTACTTC. Protein: CATKMRGYEETQYF. The chain carries TRBV10-3 and TRBJ2-5; TRBD2 aligns across 7 bases. The CDR3 extends over 14 amino acids. V dropped 10 bases and J dropped 3; count of bases not matched to a gene: 11. From germline, CDR1 is ENHRY and CDR2 SYGVKD.

This clonotype came up a few times. This chain connects TRBV24-1 to TRBJ2-3; D ambiguous. With 4 bases removed from V and 2 bases from J, the gap between germline ends came to 3 bases. The V gene's germline CDR1 is KGHDR and CDR2 SFDVKD. The CDR3 contains 12 residues. CDR3 coding DNA: TGTGCCACCAGTGAGACCACAGATACGCAGTATTTT. The encoded protein is CATSETTDTQYF.

This clonotype was seen only a few times. The V gene is TRBV12-3 or TRBV12-4, the J gene TRBJ2-7, with TRBD1 identical over 8 bases. Germline trimming cut 7 bases from V and 1 base from J; bases unmatched to any gene: 15. The CDR3 has 17 amino acids. In DNA, the CDR3 is TGTGCCAGCACCCCTGGGGACAGGCGAACCGCTTCCTACGAGCAGTACTTC. Amino acid sequence: CASTPGDRRTASYEQYF.

This clonotype was counted only a few times. The V gene is TRBV15, the J gene TRBJ2-3, with D tentatively TRBD1 or TRBD2 (5 bases each). Trimming took 5 bases from V and 4 from J, leaving 19 bases between them. The CDR3 runs 16 residues. Germline V gives CDR1 LNHNV, CDR2 YYDKDF (reference sequence). In DNA form, the CDR3 reads TGTGCCACCAGCCGAAGCAGGGAGTTCCCATCAGATACGCAGTATTTT. Protein sequence: CATSRSREFPSDTQYF. The full variable domain, completed using reference TRBV15 and TRBJ2-3, is DAMVIQNPRYQVTQFGKPVTLSCSQTLNHNVMYWYQQKSSQAPKLLFHYYDKDFNNEADTPDNFQSRRPNTSFCFLDIRSPGLGDTAMYLCATSRSREFPSDTQYFGPGTRLTVL.